The 5 T cell receptor beta chains below come from one sample, sequenced in a study of shared clonotypes between healthy human individuals. Here immunoSEQ multiplex PCR was the method, and the copy in TCRdb shows in-frame clones only, minus some. The sample carries about 490,000 clones, roughly 85% recorded once. The sequenced sample was PBMCs. These receptors all come from a woman between 40 and 50 years old in good health. Some clones in this sample may be carry-over from other donors' samples.

This chain's CDR3 is CASSPSQTNEKLFF. In DNA, the CDR3 is TGTGCCAGCAGCCCCTCACAGACTAATGAAAAACTGTTTTTT. V is TRBV28 and J is TRBJ1-4; D not certain. The V end lost 6 bases, the J end lost 2 bases, and 10 bases lay between the germline ends. CDR3 length: 14 amino acids. The germline gives CDR1 MDHEN, CDR2 SYDVKM.

The chain uses TRBV19 and TRBJ2-1; either TRBD1 or TRBD2 may fit D (5 bases each). The V end lost 4 bases, the J end lost 8 bases, and 9 bases lay between the germline ends. The CDR3 extends over 12 amino acids. Germline V CDR1 and CDR2: LNHDA, SQIVND (reference sequence). CDR3 protein: CASSTLGDEQFF. CDR3 nucleotides: TGTGCCAGTAGTACCCTGGGGGATGAGCAGTTCTTC.

V is TRBV5-8 and J is TRBJ1-4; the D is unclear. V gave up 0 bases and J gave up 8 bases, with 11 bases separating them. The CDR3 totals 14 residues. In germline, CDR1 is SGHTS, CDR2 YDEGEE. Here the CDR3 DNA reads TGTGCCAGCAGCTTGGGGTCCTTCGGGGAAAAACTGTTTTTT. This sequence encodes CASSLGSFGEKLFF.

The V gene is TRBV11-3, the J gene TRBJ2-1; 7 bases match TRBD2. The germline CDR1 and CDR2 sequences are SGHNT and YENEEA. CDR3 length equals 13 residues. Trimming at V came to 5 bases and at J to 4 bases, leaving 2 bases not matched to a gene. CDR3 in DNA: TGTGCCAGCAGCGGGGGGGGATACAATGAGCAGTTCTTC. This codes for CASSGGGYNEQFF.

V usage is TRBV6-5 and J usage is TRBJ2-2; perhaps D is TRBD1 or TRBD2 (5 bases each). This CDR3 is 14 amino acids long. Germline V CDR1 and CDR2: MNHEY, SVGAGI. V gave up 6 bases and J gave up 1 base, with 9 bases separating them. CDR3 protein: CASRGVRNTGELFF. The CDR3 nucleotides are TGTGCCAGCAGGGGGGTAAGGAACACCGGGGAGCTGTTTTTT.